The 4 T cell receptor beta chains listed next were all sequenced from one sample in a study of T cell responses to AZD1222 COVID-19 vaccine (dated by TCRdb to about 2021). The time point label, as the study defines it: about 28 days (+/-7) after the second vaccine dose. Libraries were constructed by the immunoSEQ multiplex PCR assay. TCRdb holds this immuneACCESS table with in-frame rearrangements only. Some clones are missing; in checked studies, unresolved V genes explain under half, and the rest has no known cause. The sample yields approximately 150,000 clones; 80% to 95% were counted once. The top ten clonotypes cover approximately 3.4% of the sample. The material was peripheral blood, obtained 28 days after the second AZD1222 dose. These receptors originate from an adult who received the AZD1222 COVID-19 vaccine.

This clone appeared a single time. The chain has TRBV7-9 and TRBJ2-7; maybe TRBD2 (5 bases). V lost 3 bases and J 0 bases, leaving 9 bases between the germline ends. CDR1 SEHNR and CDR2 FQNEAQ come from the germline V gene (reference sequence). The CDR3 has 14 residues. CDR3: CASSFLTSSYEQYF. In DNA form, the CDR3 reads TGTGCCAGCAGCTTCCTCACTAGCTCCTACGAGCAGTACTTC.

The CDR3 coding sequence is TGTGCCACCCGGGGGGGGCGCAGTCGCAATCAGCCCCAGCATTTT. Translation: CATRGGRSRNQPQHF. V usage is TRBV19 and J usage is TRBJ1-5, with D possibly being TRBD1 (6 bases). Trimming took off 10 bases at V and 2 bases at J, with 18 bases between the two ends. The germline V gene encodes CDR1 LNHDA and CDR2 SQIVND (reference sequence). This CDR3 spans 15 amino acids.

The chain employs TRBV12-3 or TRBV12-4 and TRBJ1-2; D unclear. Trimming took 6 bases from V and 7 from J, leaving 12 bases between them. The CDR3 is 12 amino acids. DNA for the CDR3: TGTGCCAGCAGCCCACAGCTTTTTGGCTACACCTTC. It yields the protein CASSPQLFGYTF.

The rearrangement joins TRBV2 to TRBJ1-5; no clear D gene. CDR1 is SNHLY, CDR2 FYNNEI, per germline. The CDR3 has 14 amino acids. V lost 1 base, J lost 3 bases, and 7 bases lay in between. CDR3 region: CASSEGGNNQPQHF. The CDR3 bases are TGTGCCAGCAGTGAAGGGGGTAACAATCAGCCCCAGCATTTT. Supplemented by reference TRBV2 and TRBJ1-5, the full variable domain reads EPEVTQTPSHQVTQMGQEVILRCVPISNHLYFYWYRQILGQKVEFLVSFYNNEISEKSEIFDDQFSVERPDGSNFTLKIRSTKLEDSAMYFCASSEGGNNQPQHFGDGTRLSIL.